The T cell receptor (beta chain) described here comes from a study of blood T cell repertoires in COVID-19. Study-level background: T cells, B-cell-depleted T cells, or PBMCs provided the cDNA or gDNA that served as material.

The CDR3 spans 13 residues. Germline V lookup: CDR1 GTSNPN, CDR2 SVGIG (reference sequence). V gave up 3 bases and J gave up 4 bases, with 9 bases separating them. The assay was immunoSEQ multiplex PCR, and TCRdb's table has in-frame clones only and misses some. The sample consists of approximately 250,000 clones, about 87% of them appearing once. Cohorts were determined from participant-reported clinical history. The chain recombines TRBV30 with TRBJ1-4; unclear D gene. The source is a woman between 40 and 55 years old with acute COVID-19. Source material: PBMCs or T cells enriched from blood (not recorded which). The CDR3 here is CAWRYTNNEKLFF. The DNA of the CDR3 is TGTGCCTGGAGATACACCAATAATGAAAAACTGTTTTTT.